These 10 T cell receptor beta chains came from one sample sequenced in a study of shared clonotypes between healthy human individuals. TCRdb's table, derived via immunoSEQ multiplex PCR, lists solely in-frame clones and lacks some. The table shows under 1,100,000 clones, with more than 75% occurring only once. The specimen sequenced was memory CD4+ T cells from PBMCs. Subset denoted: CD45RA-negative fraction. The receptors stem from a man between 18 and 35 years old in good health. Some clones in this sample may be carry-over from other donors' samples.

CDR3 residues: CASSLLLAGVETQYF. The CDR3 nucleotides are TGTGCCAGCAGCTTGTTACTAGCGGGAGTGGAGACCCAGTACTTC. This chain connects TRBV5-4 to TRBJ2-5; 11 bases are a match to TRBD2. Germline values: CDR1 SGHNT, CDR2 YYREEE (reference sequence). Losses at the gene ends were 1 base for V and 5 bases for J; bases not matched to a gene: 4. CDR3 length equals 15 residues.

V usage is TRBV2 and J usage is TRBJ2-5; 12 bases are shared with TRBD2. The end of the DNA is better explained by TRBJ2-7, so the J call may be wrong. Germline V gives CDR1 SNHLY, CDR2 FYNNEI. CDR3 length: 15 residues. The CDR3 loop is CASSGRLAGAGEQYF. CDR3 nucleotides: TGTGCCAGCAGTGGGAGACTAGCGGGAGCAGGCGAGCAGTACTTC.

The rearrangement links TRBV9 to TRBJ2-1; 9 nucleotides align to TRBD2. Germline-derived CDR1 and CDR2 are SGDLS and YYNGEE. The J segment lost 0 bases and the V segment lost 0 bases, leaving 16 bases of the junction unmatched. The CDR3 is 21 amino acids. Written as DNA, the CDR3 is TGTGCCAGCAGCGTAGTATGTCAAGTAGCGGGAGCACCTTACTCCTACAATGAGCAGTTCTTC. This translates into CASSVVCQVAGAPYSYNEQFF.

The chain recombines TRBV27 with TRBJ2-3, with 9 bases aligning to TRBD2. V trimming: 5 bases; J trimming: 6 bases; junction bases outside the gene matches: 12. This CDR3 region has 16 residues. Germline values: CDR1 MNHEY, CDR2 SMNVEV (reference sequence). CDR3 amino acids: CASSPSPGTSRDTQYF. The CDR3 coding sequence is TGTGCCAGCAGTCCGTCGCCCGGGACTAGCAGGGATACGCAGTATTTT.

The chain carries TRBV9 and TRBJ2-3, with 9 bases fitting TRBD2. The CDR3 runs 15 residues. Per germline, CDR1 SGDLS and CDR2 YYNGEE. Unmatched junction bases numbered 3, after V lost 4 bases and J lost 0 bases. The CDR3 loop reads CASSTTSGSTDTQYF. CDR3 nucleotides: TGTGCCAGCAGCACCACTAGCGGGAGCACAGATACGCAGTATTTT.

This clone was detected only a few times. The chain carries TRBV6-1 and TRBJ1-1; 7 bases are a match to TRBD1. The CDR3 extends over 15 amino acids. Germline V gene lookup returns CDR1 MNHNS and CDR2 SASEGT. After removal of 3 bases from V and 0 bases from J, the junction contained 4 bases not matched to a gene. CDR3 nucleotides: TGTGCCAGCAGTGACTACAGGGGCTTGAACACTGAAGCTTTCTTT. This codes for CASSDYRGLNTEAFF.

Worth noting for this clone: A read error is likely here: a far larger clone is one base away. This chain links TRBV2 with TRBJ2-7; no firm D call. The CDR3 is 13 residues long. Per the germline V gene, CDR1 is SNHLY and CDR2 is FYNNEI. The chain's CDR3 is CAQSRAVEYEKYF. The CDR3 region has the DNA TGTGCCCAAAGCCGGGCCGTCGAATACGAGAAGTACTTC.

This sequence joins TRBV25-1 and TRBJ1-1, with D perhaps TRBD1 (5 bases). CDR1 is MGHDK, CDR2 SYGVNS, per germline. Trimming cost V 4 bases and J 1 base, with 13 bases left between them. This CDR3 region has 15 residues. The CDR3 nucleotides read TGTGCCAGCAGTGCCCAGGGCAAACCGAACACTGAAGCTTTCTTT. As protein: CASSAQGKPNTEAFF.

The rearrangement joins TRBV7-8 to TRBJ2-7, with D unclear. This CDR3 has 13 residues. V gave up 5 bases and J gave up 3 bases, with 11 bases separating them. Germline CDR1 reads SGHVS; CDR2 reads FQNEAQ. The CDR3 region has the DNA TGTGCCAGCAGCCGGACGGGTTACTACGAGCAGTACTTC. Amino acid sequence: CASSRTGYYEQYF.

The CDR3 DNA follows: TGTGCCAGTAGAAGGGTCGCGGCCAACGTCCTGACTTTC. This translates into CASRRVAANVLTF. The rearrangement uses TRBV19 and TRBJ2-6; D ambiguous. CDR1 is LNHDA, CDR2 SQIVND, per germline (reference sequence). Trimming shortened V by 6 bases and J by 6 bases, and 9 bases separated the two germline ends. The CDR3 is 13 residues long.